This TCR beta chain was sequenced for a study of cytomegalovirus exposure and HLA in healthy donors. Study-level information: As an earlier analysis found, 150 million to 200 million T cells yielded about 120 million unique TCR beta sequences. General observations from the study: Among the sequence variants, a highly shared cluster was likely an artifact of sequencing. According to the study, roughly 180 TCR beta chains were cytomegalovirus-associated. TCR beta V segments were, for the most part, productive about 87% or about 30% of the time in an earlier analysis.

The PCR employed 60 Vbeta primers together with 13 Jbeta primers. Libraries were prepared by immunoSEQ multiplex PCR; TCRdb keeps only in-frame clonotypes and omits some of them. The sample lists some 150,000 clones, 70% to 80% seen once, with 5.1% in the top ten. CDR3 length equals 15 residues. Germline V lookup: CDR1 LNHDA, CDR2 SQIVND (reference sequence). J lost 8 bases, V lost 7 bases, and 14 bases had no gene match. As regards this clone: The antigen is not known.

The chain combines TRBV19 with TRBJ1-5; 7 bases are shared with TRBD1. The sample comprised PBMCs. This clonotype was obtained from a male donor in good health and CMV-seronegative. The CDR3 DNA is TGTGCCAGTAACAAAGGGCAGGGGGGTTTGGAGCCCCAGCATTTT. Its protein product is CASNKGQGGLEPQHF.